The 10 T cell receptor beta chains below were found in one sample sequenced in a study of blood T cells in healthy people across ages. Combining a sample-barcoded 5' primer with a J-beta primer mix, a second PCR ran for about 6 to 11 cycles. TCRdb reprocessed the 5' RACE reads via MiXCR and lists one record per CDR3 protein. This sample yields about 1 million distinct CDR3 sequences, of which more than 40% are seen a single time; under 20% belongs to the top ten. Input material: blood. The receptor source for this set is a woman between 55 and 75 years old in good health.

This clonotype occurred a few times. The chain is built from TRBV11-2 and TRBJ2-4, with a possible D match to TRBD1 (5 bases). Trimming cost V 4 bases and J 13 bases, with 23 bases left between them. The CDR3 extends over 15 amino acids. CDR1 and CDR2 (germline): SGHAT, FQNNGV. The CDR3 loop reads CASSSSGHIRQEQYF. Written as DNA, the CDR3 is TGTGCCAGCAGCTCCTCTGGACACATCCGTCAGGAGCAGTACTTC.

The CDR3 DNA follows: TGTGCCAGCAGCGTAGTTGGTAGCGGGAGATCGAATGAGCAGTACTTC. This codes for CASSVVGSGRSNEQYF. This chain uses TRBV9 with TRBJ2-7, with 9 bases identical to TRBD2. CDR1 SGDLS and CDR2 YYNGEE come from the germline V gene. V was clipped by 0 bases and J by 7 bases; unmatched bases: 11. This CDR3 is built from 16 residues. Full variable domain (outside the CDR3, taken from reference TRBV9 and TRBJ2-7): DSGVTQTPKHLITATGQRVTLRCSPRSGDLSVYWYQQSLDQGLQFLIQYYNGEERAKGNILERFSAQQFPDLHSELNLSSLELGDSALYFCASSVVGSGRSNEQYFGPGTRLTVT.

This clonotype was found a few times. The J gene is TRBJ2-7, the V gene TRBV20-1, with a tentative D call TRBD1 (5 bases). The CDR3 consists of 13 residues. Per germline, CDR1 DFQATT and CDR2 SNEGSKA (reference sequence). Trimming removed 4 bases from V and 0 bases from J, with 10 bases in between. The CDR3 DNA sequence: TGCAGTGCTAAAACAGGCAACTCCTACGAGCAGTACTTC. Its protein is CSAKTGNSYEQYF.

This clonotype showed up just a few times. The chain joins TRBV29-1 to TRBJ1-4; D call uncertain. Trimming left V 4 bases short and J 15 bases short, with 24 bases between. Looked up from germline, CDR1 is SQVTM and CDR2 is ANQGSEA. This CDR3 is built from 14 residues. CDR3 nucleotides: TGCAGCGTTGGACGCCCCGAACCTCCTTCGGTTATGTTTTTT. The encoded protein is CSVGRPEPPSVMFF.

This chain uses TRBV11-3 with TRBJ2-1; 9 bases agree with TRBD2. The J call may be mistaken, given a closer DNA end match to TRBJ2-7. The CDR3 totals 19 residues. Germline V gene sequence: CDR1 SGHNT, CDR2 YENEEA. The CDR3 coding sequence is TGTGCCAGCAGCTTAGGAATTTGGCGGGAGGGCTTCTCCTACAATGAGCAGTACTTC. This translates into CASSLGIWREGFSYNEQYF.

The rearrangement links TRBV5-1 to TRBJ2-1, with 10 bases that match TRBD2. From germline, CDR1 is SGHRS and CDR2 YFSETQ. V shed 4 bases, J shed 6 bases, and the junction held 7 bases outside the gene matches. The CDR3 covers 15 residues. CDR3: CASSVSSGSVNEQFF. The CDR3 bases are TGCGCCAGCAGCGTCTCTAGCGGGAGTGTCAATGAGCAGTTCTTC.

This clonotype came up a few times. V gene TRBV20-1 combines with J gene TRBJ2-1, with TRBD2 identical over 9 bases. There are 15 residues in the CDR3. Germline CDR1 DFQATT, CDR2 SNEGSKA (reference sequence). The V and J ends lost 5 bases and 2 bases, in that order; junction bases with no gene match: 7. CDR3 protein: CSAPNSGSPYNEQFF. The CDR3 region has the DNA TGCAGTGCTCCCAATAGCGGGAGTCCCTACAATGAGCAGTTCTTC.

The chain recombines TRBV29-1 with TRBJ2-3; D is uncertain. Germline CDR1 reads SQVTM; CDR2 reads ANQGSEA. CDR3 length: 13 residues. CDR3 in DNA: TGCAGTGTGGGGATGTCTCGCACAGATACGCAGTATTTT. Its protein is CSVGMSRTDTQYF.

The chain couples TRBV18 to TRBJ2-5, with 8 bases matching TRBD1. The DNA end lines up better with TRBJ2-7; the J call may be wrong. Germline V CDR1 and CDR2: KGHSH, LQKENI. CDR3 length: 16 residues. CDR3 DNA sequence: TGTGCCAGCTCACCACCCCTACAGGGGGTAAACTACGAGCAGTACTTC. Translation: CASSPPLQGVNYEQYF.

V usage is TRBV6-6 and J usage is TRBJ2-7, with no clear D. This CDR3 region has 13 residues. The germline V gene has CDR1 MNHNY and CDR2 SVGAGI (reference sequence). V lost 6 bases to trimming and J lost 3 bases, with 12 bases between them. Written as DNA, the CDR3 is TGTGCCAGCAGCATTACAGTTTACTACGAGCAGTACTTC. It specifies CASSITVYYEQYF.